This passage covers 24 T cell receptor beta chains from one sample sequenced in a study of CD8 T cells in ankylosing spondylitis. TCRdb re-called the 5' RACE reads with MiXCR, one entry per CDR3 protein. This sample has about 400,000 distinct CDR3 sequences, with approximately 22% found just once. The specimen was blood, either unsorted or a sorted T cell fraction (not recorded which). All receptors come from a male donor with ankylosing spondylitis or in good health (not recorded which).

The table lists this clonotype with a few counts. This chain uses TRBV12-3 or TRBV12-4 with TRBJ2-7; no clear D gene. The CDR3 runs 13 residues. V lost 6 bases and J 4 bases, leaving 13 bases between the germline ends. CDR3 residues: CASSSYAVYEQYF. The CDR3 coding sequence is TGTGCCAGCAGCTCTTATGCGGTTTACGAGCAGTACTTC.

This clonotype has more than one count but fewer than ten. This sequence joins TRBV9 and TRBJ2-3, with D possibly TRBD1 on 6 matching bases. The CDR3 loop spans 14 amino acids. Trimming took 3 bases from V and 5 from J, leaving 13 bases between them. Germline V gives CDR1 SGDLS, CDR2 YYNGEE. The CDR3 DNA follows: TGTGCCAGCAGCGCCAATCTAGGGGGAGATACGCAGTATTTT. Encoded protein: CASSANLGGDTQYF.

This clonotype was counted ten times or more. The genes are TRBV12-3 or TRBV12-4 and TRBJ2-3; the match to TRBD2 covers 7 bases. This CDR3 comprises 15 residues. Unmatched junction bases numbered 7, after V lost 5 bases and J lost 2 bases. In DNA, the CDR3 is TGTGCCAGCAGTCTTACCGGGGGGTCCACAGATACGCAGTATTTT. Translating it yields CASSLTGGSTDTQYF.

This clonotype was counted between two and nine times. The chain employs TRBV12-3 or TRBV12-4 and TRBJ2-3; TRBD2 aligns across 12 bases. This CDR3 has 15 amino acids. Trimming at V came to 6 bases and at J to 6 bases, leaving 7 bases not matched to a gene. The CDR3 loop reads CASRPTSGGMDTQYF. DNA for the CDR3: TGTGCCAGCAGGCCGACTAGCGGGGGAATGGATACGCAGTATTTT.

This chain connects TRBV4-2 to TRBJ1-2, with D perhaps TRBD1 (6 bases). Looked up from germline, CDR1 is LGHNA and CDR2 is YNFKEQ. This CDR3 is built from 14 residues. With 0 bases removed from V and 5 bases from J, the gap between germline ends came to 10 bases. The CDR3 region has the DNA TGTGCCAGCAGCCAAGAGCAGGGGATTTATGGCTACACCTTC. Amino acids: CASSQEQGIYGYTF.

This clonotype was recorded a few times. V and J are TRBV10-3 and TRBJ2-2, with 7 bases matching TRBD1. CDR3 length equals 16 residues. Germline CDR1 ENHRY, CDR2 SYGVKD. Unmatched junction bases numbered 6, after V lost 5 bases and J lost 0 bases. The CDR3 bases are TGTGCCATCAGTCCCGACAGGGAAACGAACACCGGGGAGCTGTTTTTT. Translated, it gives CAISPDRETNTGELFF.

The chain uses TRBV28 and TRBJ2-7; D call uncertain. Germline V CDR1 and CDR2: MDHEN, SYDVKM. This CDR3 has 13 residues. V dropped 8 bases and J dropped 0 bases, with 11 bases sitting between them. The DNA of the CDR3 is TGTGCCAGCCGAACCCTAAGCTCCTACGAGCAGTACTTC. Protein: CASRTLSSYEQYF.

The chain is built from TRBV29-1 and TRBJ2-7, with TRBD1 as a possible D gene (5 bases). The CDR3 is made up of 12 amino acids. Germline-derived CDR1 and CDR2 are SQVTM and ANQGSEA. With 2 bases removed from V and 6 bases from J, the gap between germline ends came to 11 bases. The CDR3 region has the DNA TGCAGCGTTGAAATCTTGACAGCCGAGCAGTACTTC. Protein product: CSVEILTAEQYF.

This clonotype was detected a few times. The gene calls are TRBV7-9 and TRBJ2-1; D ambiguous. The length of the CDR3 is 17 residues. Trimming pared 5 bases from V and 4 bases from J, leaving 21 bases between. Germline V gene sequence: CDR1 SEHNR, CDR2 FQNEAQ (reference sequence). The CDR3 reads CASSRNAAVAAYNEQFF. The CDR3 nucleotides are TGTGCCAGCAGCCGAAACGCCGCCGTGGCGGCATACAATGAGCAGTTCTTC.

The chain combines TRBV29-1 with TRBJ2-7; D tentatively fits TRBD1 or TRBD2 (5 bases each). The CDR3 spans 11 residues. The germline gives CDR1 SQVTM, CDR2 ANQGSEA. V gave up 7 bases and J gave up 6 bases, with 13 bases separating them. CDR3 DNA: TGCAGCGGTTGGGGGTTGGGCGAGCAGTACTTC. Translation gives CSGWGLGEQYF.

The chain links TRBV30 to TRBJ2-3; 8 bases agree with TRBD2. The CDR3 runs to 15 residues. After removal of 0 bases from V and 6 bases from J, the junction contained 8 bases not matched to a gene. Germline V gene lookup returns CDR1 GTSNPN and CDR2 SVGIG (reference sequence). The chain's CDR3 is CAWSVGGGHGDTQYF. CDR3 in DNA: TGTGCCTGGAGTGTCGGGGGGGGGCATGGGGATACGCAGTATTTT.

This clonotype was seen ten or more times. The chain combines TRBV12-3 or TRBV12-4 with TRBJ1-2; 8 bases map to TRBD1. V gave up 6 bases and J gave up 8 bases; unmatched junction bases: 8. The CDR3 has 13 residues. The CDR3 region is CASRRDRGSGYTF. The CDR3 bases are TGTGCCAGCAGACGTGACAGGGGTAGCGGCTACACCTTC.

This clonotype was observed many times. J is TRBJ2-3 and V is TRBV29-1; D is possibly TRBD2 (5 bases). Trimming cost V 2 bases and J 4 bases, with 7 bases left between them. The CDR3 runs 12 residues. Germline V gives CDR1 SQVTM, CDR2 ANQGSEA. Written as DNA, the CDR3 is TGCAGCGTTGAATTCGGGGCAGATACGCAGTATTTT. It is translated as CSVEFGADTQYF.

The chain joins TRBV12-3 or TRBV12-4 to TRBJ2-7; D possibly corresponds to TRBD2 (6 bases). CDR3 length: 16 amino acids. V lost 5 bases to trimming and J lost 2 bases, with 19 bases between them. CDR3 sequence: CASSPRSGGVAYEQYF. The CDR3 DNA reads TGTGCCAGCAGTCCGAGATCCGGAGGGGTGGCCTACGAGCAGTACTTC.

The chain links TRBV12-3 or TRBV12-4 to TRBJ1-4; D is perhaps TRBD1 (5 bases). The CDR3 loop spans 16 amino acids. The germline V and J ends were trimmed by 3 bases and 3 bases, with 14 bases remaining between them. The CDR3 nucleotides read TGTGCCAGCAGTTTTGTGGCCGGGGCGGCTAATGAAAAACTGTTTTTT. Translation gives CASSFVAGAANEKLFF.

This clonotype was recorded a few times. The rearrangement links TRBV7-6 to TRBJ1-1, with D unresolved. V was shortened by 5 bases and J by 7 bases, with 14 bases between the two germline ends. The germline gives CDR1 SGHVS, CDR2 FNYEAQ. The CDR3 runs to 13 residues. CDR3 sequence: CASSPSGSLEAFF. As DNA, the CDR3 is TGTGCCAGCAGCCCTTCGGGAAGTCTTGAAGCTTTCTTT.

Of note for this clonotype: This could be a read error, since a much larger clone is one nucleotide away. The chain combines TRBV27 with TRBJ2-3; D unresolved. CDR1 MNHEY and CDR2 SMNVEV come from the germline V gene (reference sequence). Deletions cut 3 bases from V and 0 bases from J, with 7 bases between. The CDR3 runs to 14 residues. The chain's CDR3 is CASSFGDSTDTQYF. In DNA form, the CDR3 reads TGTGCCAGCAGTTTTGGGGATAGCACAGATACGCAGTATTTT.

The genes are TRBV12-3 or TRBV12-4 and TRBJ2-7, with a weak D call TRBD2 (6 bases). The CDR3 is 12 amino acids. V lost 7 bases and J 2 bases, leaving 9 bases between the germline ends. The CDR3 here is CASMPGAYEQYF. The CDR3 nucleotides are TGTGCCAGCATGCCGGGGGCCTACGAGCAGTACTTC.

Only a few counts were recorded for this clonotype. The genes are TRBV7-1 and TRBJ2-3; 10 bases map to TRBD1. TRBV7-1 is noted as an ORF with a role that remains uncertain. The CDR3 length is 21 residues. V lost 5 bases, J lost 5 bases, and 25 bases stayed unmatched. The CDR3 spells CASSPGLGTSEGQGNRDTQYF. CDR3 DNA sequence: TGTGCCAGCAGCCCCGGTTTGGGTACATCCGAGGGACAGGGGAATAGAGATACGCAGTATTTT.

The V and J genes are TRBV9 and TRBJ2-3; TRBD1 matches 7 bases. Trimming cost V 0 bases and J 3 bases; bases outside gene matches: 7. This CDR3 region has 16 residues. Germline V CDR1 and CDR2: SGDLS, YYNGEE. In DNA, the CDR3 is TGTGCCAGCAGCGTAGGTTCGACAGGGTGGACAGATACGCAGTATTTT. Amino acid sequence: CASSVGSTGWTDTQYF.

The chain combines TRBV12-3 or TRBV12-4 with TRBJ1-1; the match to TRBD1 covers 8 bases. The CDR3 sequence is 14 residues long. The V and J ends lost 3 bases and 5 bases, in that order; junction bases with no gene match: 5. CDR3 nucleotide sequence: TGTGCCAGCAGTTTCACAGGGGGTGGGACTGAAGCTTTCTTT. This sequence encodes CASSFTGGGTEAFF.

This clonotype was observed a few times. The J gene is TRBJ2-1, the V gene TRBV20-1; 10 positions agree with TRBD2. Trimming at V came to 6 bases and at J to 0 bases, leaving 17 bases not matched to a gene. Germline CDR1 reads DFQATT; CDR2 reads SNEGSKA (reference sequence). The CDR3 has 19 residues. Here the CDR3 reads CSAEGDSGGPKSSYNEQFF. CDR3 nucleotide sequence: TGCAGTGCGGAGGGGGATAGCGGGGGGCCAAAGAGCTCCTACAATGAGCAGTTCTTC.

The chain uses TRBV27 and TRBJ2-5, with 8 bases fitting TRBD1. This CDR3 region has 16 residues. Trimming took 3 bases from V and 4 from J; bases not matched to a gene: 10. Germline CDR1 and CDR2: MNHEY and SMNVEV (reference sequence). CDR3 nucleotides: TGTGCCAGCAGTTTTGACAGACAGGGGCTTGGAGAGACCCAGTACTTC. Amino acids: CASSFDRQGLGETQYF.

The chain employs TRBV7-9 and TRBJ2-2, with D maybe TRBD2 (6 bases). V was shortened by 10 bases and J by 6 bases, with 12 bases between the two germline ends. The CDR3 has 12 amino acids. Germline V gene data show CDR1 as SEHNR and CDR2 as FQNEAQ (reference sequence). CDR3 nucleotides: TGTGCCACCCGGAGGGGCGCCGGGGAGCTGTTTTTT. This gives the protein CATRRGAGELFF.